The rows below give T cell receptor beta chains drawn from one sample of a study of blood T cell repertoires in COVID-19. Clones were sequenced by immunoSEQ multiplex PCR, and TCRdb holds only the in-frame ones, with some missing. Of 90,000 to 150,000 clones in the sample, about four fifths were seen once. The sequencing input was peripheral blood. The receptors stem from a human donor in a cohort sampled during active COVID-19. Both conserved end residues are part of each CDR3. The order of the fields is D gene, clone size, J gene, V gene, CDR3 protein, CDR3 DNA. D genes are given only for firm matches. Clone size is shown for a subset of rows, as once, few, many or a class of expanded clone.

d_gene: TRBD1; abundance: .; j_gene: TRBJ2-1; v_gene: TRBV5-6; CDR3aa: CASSYLRTGGNEQFF; CDR3nt: TGTGCCAGCAGCTACCTCCGGACAGGGGGGAATGAGCAGTTCTTC
d_gene: .; abundance: .; j_gene: TRBJ2-7; v_gene: TRBV19; CDR3aa: CASDWEQYF; CDR3nt: TGTGCCAGTGACTGGGAGCAGTACTTC
d_gene: TRBD1; abundance: .; j_gene: TRBJ2-7; v_gene: TRBV7-9; CDR3aa: CASSLIRGPGGYEQYF; CDR3nt: TGTGCCAGCAGCTTAATTAGGGGGCCTGGGGGCTACGAGCAGTACTTC
d_gene: TRBD1; abundance: few; j_gene: TRBJ1-6; v_gene: TRBV27; CDR3aa: CASSQGQYNSPLHF; CDR3nt: TGTGCCAGCAGTCAGGGACAGTATAATTCACCCCTCCACTTT
d_gene: .; abundance: .; j_gene: TRBJ1-2; v_gene: TRBV28; CDR3aa: CACLRAQEAGYTF; CDR3nt: TGTGCCTGCCTTCGGGCCCAGGAGGCTGGCTACACCTTC
d_gene: .; abundance: .; j_gene: TRBJ1-1; v_gene: TRBV16; CDR3aa: CASSRQQVNTEAFF; CDR3nt: TGTGCCAGCAGCCGTCAGCAGGTGAACACTGAAGCTTTCTTT
d_gene: .; abundance: few; j_gene: TRBJ1-5; v_gene: TRBV11-2; CDR3aa: CASSQRVTEPQHF; CDR3nt: TGTGCCAGCAGCCAACGGGTTACGGAGCCCCAGCATTTT
d_gene: TRBD2; abundance: once; j_gene: TRBJ2-3; v_gene: TRBV7-9; CDR3aa: CASSLAAGGITDTQYF; CDR3nt: TGTGCCAGCAGCTTAGCTGCGGGGGGGATCACAGATACGCAGTATTTT
d_gene: TRBD2; abundance: once; j_gene: TRBJ2-2; v_gene: TRBV4-3; CDR3aa: CASSPVSGRAAGELFF; CDR3nt: TGCGCCAGCAGCCCCGTCAGCGGGAGGGCCGCCGGGGAGCTGTTTTTT
d_gene: .; abundance: .; j_gene: TRBJ1-2; v_gene: TRBV6-5; CDR3aa: CASEPGADYGYTF; CDR3nt: TGTGCCAGCGAACCAGGGGCTGACTATGGCTACACCTTC
d_gene: .; abundance: .; j_gene: TRBJ1-5; v_gene: TRBV19; CDR3aa: CASSPVGGSNQPQHF; CDR3nt: TGTGCCAGTAGCCCCGTGGGCGGGAGCAATCAGCCCCAGCATTTT
d_gene: .; abundance: .; j_gene: TRBJ2-5; v_gene: TRBV7-2; CDR3aa: CASSRAQETQYF; CDR3nt: TGTGCCAGCAGCAGAGCACAAGAGACCCAGTACTTC
d_gene: .; abundance: few; j_gene: TRBJ1-1; v_gene: TRBV12-3/TRBV12-4; CDR3aa: CASTYRSEAFF; CDR3nt: TGTGCCAGCACGTACAGGAGTGAAGCTTTCTTT
d_gene: TRBD2; abundance: .; j_gene: TRBJ2-7; v_gene: TRBV13; CDR3aa: CASSIGLADTNYEQYF; CDR3nt: TGTGCCAGCAGCATAGGACTAGCGGACACCAATTACGAGCAGTACTTC
d_gene: TRBD1; abundance: .; j_gene: TRBJ1-4; v_gene: TRBV4-1; CDR3aa: CASSRQGVNEKLFF; CDR3nt: TGCGCCAGCAGCCGACAGGGGGTAAATGAAAAACTGTTTTTT
d_gene: .; abundance: .; j_gene: TRBJ2-2; v_gene: TRBV4-3; CDR3aa: CASSQDRVFAGELFF; CDR3nt: TGCGCCAGCAGCCAAGATCGGGTTTTCGCCGGGGAGCTGTTTTTT
d_gene: TRBD1; abundance: .; j_gene: TRBJ2-5; v_gene: TRBV18; CDR3aa: CASSPPTLTGLQETQYF; CDR3nt: TGTGCCAGCTCACCTCCCACCCTGACAGGGTTGCAAGAGACCCAGTACTTC
d_gene: .; abundance: .; j_gene: TRBJ2-7; v_gene: TRBV6-5; CDR3aa: CASSPTAYEQYF; CDR3nt: TGTGCCAGCAGTCCCACAGCCTACGAGCAGTACTTC
d_gene: TRBD1; abundance: .; j_gene: TRBJ1-2; v_gene: TRBV6-5; CDR3aa: CASSWTGEINYGYTF; CDR3nt: TGTGCCAGCAGTTGGACAGGTGAAATTAACTATGGCTACACCTTC
d_gene: .; abundance: .; j_gene: TRBJ2-2; v_gene: TRBV9; CDR3aa: CASSVQGTGELFF; CDR3nt: TGTGCCAGCAGCGTACAGGGAACCGGGGAGCTGTTTTTT